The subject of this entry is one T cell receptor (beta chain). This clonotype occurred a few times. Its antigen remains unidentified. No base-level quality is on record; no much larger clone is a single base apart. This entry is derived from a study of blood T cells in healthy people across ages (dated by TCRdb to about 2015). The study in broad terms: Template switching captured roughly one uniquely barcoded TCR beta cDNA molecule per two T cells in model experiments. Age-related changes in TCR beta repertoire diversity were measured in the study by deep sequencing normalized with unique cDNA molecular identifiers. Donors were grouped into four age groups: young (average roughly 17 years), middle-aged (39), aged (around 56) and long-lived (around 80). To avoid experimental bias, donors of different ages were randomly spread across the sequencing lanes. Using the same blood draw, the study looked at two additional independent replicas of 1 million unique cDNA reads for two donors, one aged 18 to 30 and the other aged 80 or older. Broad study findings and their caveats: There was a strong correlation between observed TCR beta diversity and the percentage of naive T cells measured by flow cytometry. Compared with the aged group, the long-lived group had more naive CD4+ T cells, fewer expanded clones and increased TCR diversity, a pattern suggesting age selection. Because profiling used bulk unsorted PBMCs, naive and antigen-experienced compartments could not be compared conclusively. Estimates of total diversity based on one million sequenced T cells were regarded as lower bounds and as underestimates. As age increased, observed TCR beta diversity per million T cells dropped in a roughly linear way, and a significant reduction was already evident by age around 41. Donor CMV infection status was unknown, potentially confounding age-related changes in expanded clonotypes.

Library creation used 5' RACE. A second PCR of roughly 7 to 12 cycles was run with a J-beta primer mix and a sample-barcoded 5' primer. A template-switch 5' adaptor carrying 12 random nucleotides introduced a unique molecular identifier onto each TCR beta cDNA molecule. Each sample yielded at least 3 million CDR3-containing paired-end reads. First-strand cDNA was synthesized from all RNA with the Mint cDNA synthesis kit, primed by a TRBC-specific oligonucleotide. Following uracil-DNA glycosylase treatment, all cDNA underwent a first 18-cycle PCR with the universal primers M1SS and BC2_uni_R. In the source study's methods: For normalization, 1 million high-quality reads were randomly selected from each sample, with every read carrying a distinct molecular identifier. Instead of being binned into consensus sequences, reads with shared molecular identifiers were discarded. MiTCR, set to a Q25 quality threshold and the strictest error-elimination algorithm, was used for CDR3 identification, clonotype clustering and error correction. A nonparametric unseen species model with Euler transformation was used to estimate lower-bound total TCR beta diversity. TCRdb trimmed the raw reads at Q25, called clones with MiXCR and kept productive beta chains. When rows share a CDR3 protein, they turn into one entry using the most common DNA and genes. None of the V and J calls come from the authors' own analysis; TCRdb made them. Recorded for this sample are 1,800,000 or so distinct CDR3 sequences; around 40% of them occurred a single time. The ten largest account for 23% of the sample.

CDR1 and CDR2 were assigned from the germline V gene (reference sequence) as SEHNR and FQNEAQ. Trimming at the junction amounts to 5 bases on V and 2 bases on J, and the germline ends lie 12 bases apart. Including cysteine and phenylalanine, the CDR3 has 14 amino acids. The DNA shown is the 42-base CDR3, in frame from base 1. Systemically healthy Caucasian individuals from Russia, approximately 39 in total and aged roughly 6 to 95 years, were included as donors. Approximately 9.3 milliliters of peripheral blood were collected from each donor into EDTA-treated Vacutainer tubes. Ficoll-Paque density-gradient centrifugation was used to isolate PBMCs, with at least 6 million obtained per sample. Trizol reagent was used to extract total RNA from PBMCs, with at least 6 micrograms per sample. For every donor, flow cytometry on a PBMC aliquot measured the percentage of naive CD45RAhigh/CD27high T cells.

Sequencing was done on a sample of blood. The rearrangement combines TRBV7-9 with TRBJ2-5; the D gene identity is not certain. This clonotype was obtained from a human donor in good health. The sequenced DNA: TGTGCCAGCAGCGGCCCCGGGCGACAAGAGACCCAGTACTTC. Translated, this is CASSGPGRQETQYF.